This passage covers 24 T cell receptor beta chains from one sample sequenced in a study of OX40 agonist ivuxolimab in advanced cancers. Using immunoSEQ multiplex PCR, the repertoire was profiled, and TCRdb retains in-frame clones only, with some absent. The sample lists roughly 89,000 clones, approximately 90% seen once, with less than 0.35% in the top ten. Sequencing was performed on CD4+ or CD8+ T cells sorted from blood, taken in a trial of the OX40 agonist ivuxolimab. These receptors were obtained from an adult with an advanced solid tumor such as melanoma, head and neck, liver or kidney cancer.

V and J are TRBV7-2 and TRBJ1-1; 8 bases line up with TRBD1. The CDR3 consists of 14 residues. Losses at the gene ends were 6 bases for V and 8 bases for J; bases not matched to a gene: 11. Germline assignment: CDR1 SGHTA and CDR2 FQGNSA. This chain's CDR3 is CASRSDRAVGEAFF. CDR3 in DNA: TGTGCCAGCAGATCGGACAGGGCCGTAGGGGAAGCTTTCTTT.

The genes are TRBV7-2 and TRBJ1-2; 7 nucleotides agree with TRBD1. Germline assignment: CDR1 SGHTA and CDR2 FQGNSA. This CDR3 comprises 13 residues. Trimming removed 6 bases from V and 6 bases from J; junction bases left unmatched: 7. CDR3 residues: CASRKGANDGYTF. The CDR3 DNA reads as TGTGCCAGCAGAAAGGGGGCCAACGATGGCTACACCTTC.

J is TRBJ2-1 and V is TRBV19; 10 bases map to TRBD2. The germline V gene has CDR1 LNHDA and CDR2 SQIVND (reference sequence). The CDR3 loop spans 14 amino acids. J gave up 9 bases and V 4 bases, and 6 bases lay outside the gene matches. The CDR3 here is CASSKLAGDTEQFF. The DNA for the CDR3 is TGTGCCAGTAGTAAGCTAGCGGGAGATACTGAGCAGTTCTTC.

The V call is TRBV6-1, the J call TRBJ2-2; no clear D gene. V lost 7 bases, J lost 4 bases, and 13 bases lay in between. The CDR3 is made up of 14 amino acids. Germline V lookup: CDR1 MNHNS, CDR2 SASEGT. The CDR3 DNA follows: TGTGCCAGCATCCGGGCCTGGGCCACCGGGGAGCTGTTTTTT. It specifies CASIRAWATGELFF.

The chain carries TRBV28 and TRBJ2-5, with TRBD2 matching over 12 bases. Germline V gene lookup returns CDR1 MDHEN and CDR2 SYDVKM. V trimming: 5 bases; J trimming: 5 bases; junction bases outside the gene matches: 6. The CDR3 is 15 residues long. The DNA of the CDR3 is TGTGCCAGCAGTACCCGACTAGCGGGAGTTGAGACCCAGTACTTC. Amino acid sequence: CASSTRLAGVETQYF.

The V call is TRBV7-2, the J call TRBJ2-5; 7 nucleotides align to TRBD2. Germline V lookup: CDR1 SGHTA, CDR2 FQGNSA. CDR3 length: 16 residues. The J segment lost 1 base and the V segment lost 5 bases, leaving 10 bases of the junction unmatched. The CDR3 region has the DNA TGTGCCAGCAGCCAAGGGCAGCGGGGCCTCCAAGAGACCCAGTACTTC. Protein product: CASSQGQRGLQETQYF.

The table lists this clone with a count of one. The V gene is TRBV7-8, the J gene TRBJ2-7; tentatively, D is TRBD1 or TRBD2 (6 bases each). V gave up 1 base and J gave up 7 bases, with 8 bases separating them. The CDR3 loop spans 12 amino acids. Looked up from germline, CDR1 is SGHVS and CDR2 is FQNEAQ. Here the CDR3 reads CASSLGRGEQYF. The DNA of the CDR3 is TGTGCCAGCAGCTTAGGGAGGGGGGAGCAGTACTTC.

The CDR3 reads CASSIEGALKAELFF. The CDR3 DNA reads as TGTGCCAGTAGTATTGAGGGGGCCCTGAAGGCGGAACTGTTTTTT. The chain uses TRBV19 and TRBJ1-4; 7 nucleotides agree with TRBD1. Losses at the gene ends were 3 bases for V and 12 bases for J; bases not matched to a gene: 13. From germline, CDR1 is LNHDA and CDR2 SQIVND (reference sequence). The CDR3 runs to 15 residues.

The chain carries TRBV30 and TRBJ1-1, with a possible D match to TRBD1 (5 bases). CDR3 length equals 15 residues. CDR1 is GTSNPN, CDR2 SVGIG, per germline (reference sequence). The V end lost 2 bases, the J end lost 0 bases, and 13 bases lay between the germline ends. The DNA for the CDR3 is TGTGCCTGGAGTCGGGGAGGACATGTGAACACTGAAGCTTTCTTT. This translates into CAWSRGGHVNTEAFF.

CDR3 in DNA: TGTGCCAGCAGTTTTAGTACTAGCTCCTACAATGAGCAGTTCTTC. Residues: CASSFSTSSYNEQFF. The chain has TRBV7-2 and TRBJ2-1; D is perhaps TRBD2 (5 bases). The CDR3 spans 15 residues. V lost 6 bases to trimming and J lost 0 bases, with 12 bases between them. Germline CDR1 and CDR2: SGHTA and FQGNSA.

The chain carries TRBV7-9 and TRBJ2-3, with TRBD2 identical over 8 bases. CDR1 is SEHNR and CDR2 is FQNEAQ in the germline V gene (reference sequence). The CDR3 covers 14 residues. V gave up 7 bases and J gave up 5 bases; unmatched junction bases: 8. The CDR3: CASTRGGGGDTQYF. In nucleotides, the CDR3 is TGTGCCAGCACCCGGGGGGGAGGGGGAGATACGCAGTATTTT.

The chain has TRBV7-6 and TRBJ2-1, with D perhaps matching TRBD1 or TRBD2 (5 bases each). The CDR3 loop spans 15 amino acids. Trimming cost V 0 bases and J 6 bases, with 12 bases left between them. Germline V CDR1 and CDR2: SGHVS, FNYEAQ. The CDR3 DNA follows: TGTGCCAGCAGCTTAGCGGGCTTCGGGGCCAATGAGCAGTTCTTC. The encoded protein is CASSLAGFGANEQFF.

The rearrangement uses TRBV29-1 and TRBJ1-1; D is ambiguous. The CDR3 covers 13 residues. Trimming stripped 5 bases from V and 3 bases from J, with 13 bases between. Germline V gene sequence: CDR1 SQVTM, CDR2 ANQGSEA. Here the CDR3 DNA reads TGCAGCGTTTCAACACCCCCGGACACTGAAGCTTTCTTT. It specifies CSVSTPPDTEAFF. Full variable domain (missing parts from reference TRBV29-1 and TRBJ1-1): SAVISQKPSRDICQRGTSLTIQCQVDSQVTMMFWYRQQPGQSLTLIATANQGSEATYESGFVIDKFPISRPNLTFSTLTVSNMSPEDSSIYLCSVSTPPDTEAFFGQGTRLTVV.

This clone has only a few counts. The chain uses TRBV28 and TRBJ1-2, with D unclear. The CDR3 has 12 amino acids. Germline CDR1 and CDR2: MDHEN and SYDVKM. Trimming took 3 bases from V and 8 from J, leaving 10 bases between them. The CDR3 spells CASSLASLGYTF. CDR3 DNA: TGTGCCAGCAGTTTGGCTTCTTTAGGCTACACCTTC.

The rearrangement links TRBV28 to TRBJ2-7; possibly TRBD2 for D (7 bases). Germline CDR1 MDHEN, CDR2 SYDVKM. The CDR3 is made up of 16 amino acids. Trimming pared 6 bases from V and 5 bases from J, leaving 23 bases between. The CDR3 is CASRRGGAIRAHEQYF. CDR3 nucleotide sequence: TGTGCCAGCAGGAGGGGGGGGGCTATCCGGGCCCACGAGCAGTACTTC.

This sequence joins TRBV6-6 and TRBJ2-3, with D possibly being TRBD1 (6 bases). V was cut by 5 bases and J by 1 base, with 13 bases left in between. Germline V gene data show CDR1 as MNHNY and CDR2 as SVGAGI (reference sequence). The CDR3 covers 15 residues. CDR3 loop: CASSPHREGTDTQYF. CDR3 DNA sequence: TGTGCCAGCAGTCCACACAGGGAAGGCACAGATACGCAGTATTTT.

The chain recombines TRBV28 with TRBJ1-2; possible D gene TRBD1, 5 bases. V lost 4 bases and J lost 4, with 7 bases in between. CDR3 length: 12 amino acids. CDR1 and CDR2 (germline): MDHEN, SYDVKM. CDR3 DNA sequence: TGTGCCAGCAGTTGGGGCCTCTATGGCTACACCTTC. The encoded protein is CASSWGLYGYTF.

This sequence joins TRBV11-2 and TRBJ2-7, with a possible D match to TRBD2 (6 bases). The CDR3 runs 14 residues. The V end was cut by 0 bases, the J end by 1 base, with 7 bases between. Per germline, CDR1 SGHAT and CDR2 FQNNGV. The CDR3 sequence: CASSLDAGSYEQYF. In nucleotides, the CDR3 is TGTGCCAGCAGCTTAGATGCGGGATCCTACGAGCAGTACTTC.

The rearrangement links TRBV7-2 to TRBJ2-1; 12 nucleotides agree with TRBD2. This CDR3 contains 16 residues. Per the germline V gene, CDR1 is SGHTA and CDR2 is FQGNSA. V lost 5 bases, J lost 6 bases, and 8 bases stayed unmatched. The CDR3 DNA follows: TGTGCCAGCAGCGCACCCGGACTAGCGGGGTTCAATGAGCAGTTCTTC. Protein product: CASSAPGLAGFNEQFF.

The J gene is TRBJ1-2, the V gene TRBV5-1, with 8 positions matching TRBD1. The CDR3 extends over 14 amino acids. V gave up 4 bases and J gave up 3 bases; unmatched junction bases: 5. The germline V gene has CDR1 SGHRS and CDR2 YFSETQ. The CDR3 DNA is TGCGCCAGCAGCATAACGACAGGGGACTATGGCTACACCTTC. Translated: CASSITTGDYGYTF. Using reference TRBV5-1 and TRBJ1-2 for the parts outside the CDR3, the full variable domain is KAGVTQTPRYLIKTRGQQVTLSCSPISGHRSVSWYQQTPGQGLQFLFEYFSETQRNKGNFPGRFSGRQFSNSRSEMNVSTLELGDSALYLCASSITTGDYGYTFGSGTRLTVV.

This rearrangement joins TRBV9 to TRBJ1-1; 9 bases are a match to TRBD1. Losses at the gene ends were 4 bases for V and 6 bases for J; bases not matched to a gene: 13. The CDR3 is made up of 16 amino acids. From germline, CDR1 is SGDLS and CDR2 YYNGEE. The CDR3 loop reads CASSPRDRVFISEAFF. The CDR3 coding sequence is TGTGCCAGCAGCCCCCGGGACAGGGTATTTATCTCTGAAGCTTTCTTT.

The V and J genes are TRBV18 and TRBJ2-4; maybe TRBD1 (7 bases). Germline V CDR1 and CDR2: KGHSH, LQKENI. The length of the CDR3 is 16 residues. Trimming shortened V by 3 bases and J by 1 base, and 13 bases separated the two germline ends. The CDR3 reads CASSPTAGGAKNIQYF. As DNA, the CDR3 is TGTGCCAGCTCACCCACGGCAGGGGGGGCCAAAAACATTCAGTACTTC.

The chain combines TRBV18 with TRBJ2-5, with 11 bases fitting TRBD2. After removal of 1 base from V and 9 bases from J, the junction contained 10 bases not matched to a gene. This CDR3 region has 16 residues. Germline V gives CDR1 KGHSH, CDR2 LQKENI. CDR3 nucleotide sequence: TGTGCCAGCTCACCACGGAGCACTAGCGGGAGTGGGGCCCAGTACTTC. Its translation is CASSPRSTSGSGAQYF.

The chain has TRBV5-8 and TRBJ2-3, with D tentatively TRBD2 (6 bases). CDR1 and CDR2 from the germline V gene are SGHTS and YDEGEE. CDR3 length: 15 residues. V was pared by 5 bases and J by 5 bases, with 18 bases between. The CDR3 bases are TGTGCCAGCAGTCGGCCGGGAGCACCAAAAGATACGCAGTATTTT. Translating it yields CASSRPGAPKDTQYF.